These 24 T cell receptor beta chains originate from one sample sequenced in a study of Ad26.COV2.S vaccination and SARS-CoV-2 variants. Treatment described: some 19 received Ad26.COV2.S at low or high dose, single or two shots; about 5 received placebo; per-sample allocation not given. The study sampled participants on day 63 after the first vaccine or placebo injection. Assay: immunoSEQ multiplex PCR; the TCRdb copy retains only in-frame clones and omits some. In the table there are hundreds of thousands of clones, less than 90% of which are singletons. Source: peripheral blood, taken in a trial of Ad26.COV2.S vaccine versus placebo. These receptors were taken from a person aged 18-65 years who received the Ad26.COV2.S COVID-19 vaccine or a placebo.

This chain's CDR3 is CASSLNRGETQYF. The CDR3 DNA is TGTGCCAGCAGCCTTAACAGGGGAGAGACCCAGTACTTC. The chain employs TRBV28 and TRBJ2-5; 7 bases line up with TRBD1. The CDR3 is 13 residues long. J lost 4 bases, V lost 6 bases, and 5 bases had no gene match. Germline CDR1 reads MDHEN; CDR2 reads SYDVKM.

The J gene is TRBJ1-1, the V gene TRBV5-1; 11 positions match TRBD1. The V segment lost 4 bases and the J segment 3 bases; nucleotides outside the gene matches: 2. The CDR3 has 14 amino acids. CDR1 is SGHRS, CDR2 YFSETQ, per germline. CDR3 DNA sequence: TGCGCCAGCAGCCGGACAGGGGGCTACACTGAAGCTTTCTTT. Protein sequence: CASSRTGGYTEAFF.

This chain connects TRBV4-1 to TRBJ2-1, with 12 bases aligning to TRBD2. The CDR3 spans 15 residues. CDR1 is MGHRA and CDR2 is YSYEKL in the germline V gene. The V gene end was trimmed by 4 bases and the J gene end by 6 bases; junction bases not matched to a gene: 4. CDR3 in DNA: TGCGCCAGCAGCCTCCTGGGACTAGCGGGCAATGAGCAGTTCTTC. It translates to CASSLLGLAGNEQFF.

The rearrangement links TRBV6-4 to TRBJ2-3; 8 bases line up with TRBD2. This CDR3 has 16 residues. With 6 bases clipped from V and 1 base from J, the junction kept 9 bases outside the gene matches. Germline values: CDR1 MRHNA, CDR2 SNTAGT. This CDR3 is CASSPTFGGGTDTQYF. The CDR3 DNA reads TGTGCCAGCAGCCCCACGTTCGGGGGGGGCACAGATACGCAGTATTTT.

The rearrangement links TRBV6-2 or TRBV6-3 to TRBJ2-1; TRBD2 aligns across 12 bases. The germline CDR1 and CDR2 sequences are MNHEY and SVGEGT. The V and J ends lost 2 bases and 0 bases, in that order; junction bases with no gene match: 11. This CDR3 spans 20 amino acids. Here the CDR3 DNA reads TGTGCCAGCAGTTACCCCTCCACTAGCGGGGGGCCGAGCTCCTACAATGAGCAGTTCTTC. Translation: CASSYPSTSGGPSSYNEQFF.

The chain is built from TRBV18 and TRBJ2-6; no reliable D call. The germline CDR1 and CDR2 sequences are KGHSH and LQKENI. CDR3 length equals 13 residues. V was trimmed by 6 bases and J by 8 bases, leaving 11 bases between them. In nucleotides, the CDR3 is TGTGCCAGCTCCCCATCAGTGACCAACGTCCTGACTTTC. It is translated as CASSPSVTNVLTF.

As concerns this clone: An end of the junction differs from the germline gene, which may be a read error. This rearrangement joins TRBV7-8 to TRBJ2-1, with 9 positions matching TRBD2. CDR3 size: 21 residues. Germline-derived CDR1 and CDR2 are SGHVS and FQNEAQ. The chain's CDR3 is CASRPAGGTGGRGSSYNEQFF. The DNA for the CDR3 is TGCGCCAGCCGCCCCGCGGGGGGGACCGGGGGGCGGGGTAGCTCCTACAATGAGCAGTTCTTC. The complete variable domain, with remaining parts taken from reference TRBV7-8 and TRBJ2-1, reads GAGVSQSPRYKVAKRGQDVALRCDPISGHVSLFWYQQALGQGPEFLTYFQNEAQLDKSGLPSDRFFAERPEGSVSTLKIQRTQQEDSAVYLCASRPAGGTGGRGSSYNEQFFGPGTRLTVL.

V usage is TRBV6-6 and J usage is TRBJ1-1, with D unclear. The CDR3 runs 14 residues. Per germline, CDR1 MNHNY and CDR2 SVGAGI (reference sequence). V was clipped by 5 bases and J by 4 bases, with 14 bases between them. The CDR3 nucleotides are TGTGCCAGCAGTCGACAACGGGATGCCACTGAAGCTTTCTTT. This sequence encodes CASSRQRDATEAFF.

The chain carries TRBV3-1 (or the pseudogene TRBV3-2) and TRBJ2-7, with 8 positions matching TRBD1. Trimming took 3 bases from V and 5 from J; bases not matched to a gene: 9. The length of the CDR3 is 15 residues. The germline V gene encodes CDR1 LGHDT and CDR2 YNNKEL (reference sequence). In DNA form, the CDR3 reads TGTGCCAGCAGCCAGGTTGACAGGGGAGCGGACGAGCAGTACTTC. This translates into CASSQVDRGADEQYF.

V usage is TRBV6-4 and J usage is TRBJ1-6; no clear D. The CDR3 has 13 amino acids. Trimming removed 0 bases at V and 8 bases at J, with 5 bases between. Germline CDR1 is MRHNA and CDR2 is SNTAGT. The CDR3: CASSDSRDSPLHF. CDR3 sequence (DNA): TGTGCCAGCAGTGACTCGAGGGATTCACCCCTCCACTTT.

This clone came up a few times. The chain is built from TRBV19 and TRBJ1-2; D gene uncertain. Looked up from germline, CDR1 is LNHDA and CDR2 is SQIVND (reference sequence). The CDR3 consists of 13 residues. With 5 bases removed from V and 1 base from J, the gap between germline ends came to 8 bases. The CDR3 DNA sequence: TGTGCCAGTAGTGCCGGGTTTAACTATGGCTACACCTTC. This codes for CASSAGFNYGYTF.

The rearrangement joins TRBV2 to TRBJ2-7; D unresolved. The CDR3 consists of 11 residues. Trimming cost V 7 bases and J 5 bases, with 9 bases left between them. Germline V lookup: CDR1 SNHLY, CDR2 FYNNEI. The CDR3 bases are TGTGCCAGCACCCTGGGCCACGAGCAGTACTTC. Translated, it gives CASTLGHEQYF.

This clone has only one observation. The CDR3 is CASSQESGQGNYEQYF. In nucleotides, the CDR3 is TGCGCCAGCAGCCAAGAATCGGGACAGGGTAATTACGAGCAGTACTTC. The chain recombines TRBV4-3 with TRBJ2-7; 9 nucleotides match TRBD1. This CDR3 region has 16 residues. Per the germline V gene, CDR1 is LGHNA and CDR2 is YSLEER. After removal of 0 bases from V and 4 bases from J, the junction contained 7 bases not matched to a gene.

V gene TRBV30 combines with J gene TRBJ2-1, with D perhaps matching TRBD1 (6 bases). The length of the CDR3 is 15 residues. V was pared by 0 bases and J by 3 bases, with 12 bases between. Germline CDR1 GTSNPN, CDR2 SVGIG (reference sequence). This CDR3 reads CAWSVGGFGYNEQFF. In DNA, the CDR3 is TGTGCCTGGAGTGTAGGGGGATTCGGCTACAATGAGCAGTTCTTC.

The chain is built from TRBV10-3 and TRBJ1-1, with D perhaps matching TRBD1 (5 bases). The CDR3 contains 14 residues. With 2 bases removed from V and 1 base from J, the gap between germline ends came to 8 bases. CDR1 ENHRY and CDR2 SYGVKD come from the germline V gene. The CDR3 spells CAISEHTGNTEAFF. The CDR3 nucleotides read TGTGCCATCAGTGAGCACACAGGGAACACTGAAGCTTTCTTT.

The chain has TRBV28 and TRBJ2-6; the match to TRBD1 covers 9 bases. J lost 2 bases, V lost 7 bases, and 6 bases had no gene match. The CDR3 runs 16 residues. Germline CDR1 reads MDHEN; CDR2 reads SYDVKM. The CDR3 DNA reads TGTGCCAGCAAGGGACAGGGATTGGCTGGGGCCAACGTCCTGACTTTC. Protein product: CASKGQGLAGANVLTF.

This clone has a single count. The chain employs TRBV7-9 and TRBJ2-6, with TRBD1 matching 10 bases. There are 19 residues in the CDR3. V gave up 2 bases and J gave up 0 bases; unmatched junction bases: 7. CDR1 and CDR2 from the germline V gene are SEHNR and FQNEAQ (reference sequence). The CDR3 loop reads CASSLKTGGFYSGANVLTF. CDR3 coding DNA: TGTGCCAGCAGCTTAAAGACAGGGGGCTTTTACTCTGGGGCCAACGTCCTGACTTTC.

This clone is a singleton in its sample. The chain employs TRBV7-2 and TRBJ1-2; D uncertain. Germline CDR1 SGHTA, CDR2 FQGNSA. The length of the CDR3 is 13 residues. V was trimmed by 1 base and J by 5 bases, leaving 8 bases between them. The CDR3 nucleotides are TGTGCCAGCAGCTTAGTGTCGCGGTATGGCTACACCTTC. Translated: CASSLVSRYGYTF.

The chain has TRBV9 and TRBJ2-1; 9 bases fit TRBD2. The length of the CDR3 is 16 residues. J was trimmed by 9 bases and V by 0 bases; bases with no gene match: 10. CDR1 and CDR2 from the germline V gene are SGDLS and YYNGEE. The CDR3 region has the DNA TGTGCCAGCAGCGTAGATCCTAGCGGGGAAGTCTTTGAGCAGTTCTTC. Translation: CASSVDPSGEVFEQFF.

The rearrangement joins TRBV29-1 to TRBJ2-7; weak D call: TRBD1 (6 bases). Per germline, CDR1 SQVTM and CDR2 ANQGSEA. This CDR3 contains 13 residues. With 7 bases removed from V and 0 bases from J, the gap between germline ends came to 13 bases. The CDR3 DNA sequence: TGCAGCGGTCGGGACACCACCTCCTACGAGCAGTACTTC. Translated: CSGRDTTSYEQYF.

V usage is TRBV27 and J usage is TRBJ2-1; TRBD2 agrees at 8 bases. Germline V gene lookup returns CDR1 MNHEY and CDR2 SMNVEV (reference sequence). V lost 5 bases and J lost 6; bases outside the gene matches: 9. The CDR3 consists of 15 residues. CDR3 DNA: TGTGCCAGCAGTCCAACGCGGGGGGCTGGCAATGAGCAGTTCTTC. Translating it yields CASSPTRGAGNEQFF.

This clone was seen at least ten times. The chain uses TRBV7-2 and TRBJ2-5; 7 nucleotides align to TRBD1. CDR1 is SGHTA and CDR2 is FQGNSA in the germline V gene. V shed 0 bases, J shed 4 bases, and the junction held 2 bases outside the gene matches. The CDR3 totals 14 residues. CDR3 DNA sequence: TGTGCCAGCAGCTTAGCCACAGGGGCAGAGACCCAGTACTTC. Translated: CASSLATGAETQYF.

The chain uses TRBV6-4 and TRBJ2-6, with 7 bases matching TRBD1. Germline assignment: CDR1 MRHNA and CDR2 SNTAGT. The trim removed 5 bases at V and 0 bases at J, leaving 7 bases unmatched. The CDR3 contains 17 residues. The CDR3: CASSQGGSSSGANVLTF. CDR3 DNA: TGTGCCAGCAGTCAAGGGGGCTCCAGCTCTGGGGCCAACGTCCTGACTTTC.

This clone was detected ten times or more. The CDR3 reads CASGRDSSNQPQHF. The DNA of the CDR3 is TGTGCTAGTGGCCGGGACAGTAGCAATCAGCCCCAGCATTTT. The chain combines TRBV12-5 with TRBJ1-5; 7 bases map to TRBD1. Trimming removed 6 bases from V and 0 bases from J; junction bases left unmatched: 2. Looked up from germline, CDR1 is LGHNT and CDR2 is FRNRAP. The CDR3 sequence is 14 residues long.